One and the same sample provided the 10 T cell receptor beta chains below, sequenced in a study of OX40 agonist ivuxolimab in advanced cancers. TCRdb keeps only in-frame clones here, not all; method: immunoSEQ multiplex PCR. The table has tens of thousands of clones, about 88% seen once. The input for sequencing was CD4+ or CD8+ T cells sorted from blood, taken in a trial of the OX40 agonist ivuxolimab. The receptors originated from an adult with an advanced solid tumor such as melanoma, head and neck, liver or kidney cancer.

V and J are TRBV27 and TRBJ2-1, with D possibly matching TRBD1 (6 bases). V was cut by 5 bases and J by 4 bases, with 12 bases left in between. The germline CDR1 and CDR2 sequences are MNHEY and SMNVEV (reference sequence). This CDR3 spans 14 amino acids. The CDR3 DNA reads TGTGCCAGCAGTAGGCAGGGGCTGTACAATGAGCAGTTCTTC. Its translation: CASSRQGLYNEQFF.

This clone turned up a few times. The CDR3 bases are TGTGCCAGCAGCCAAGTTGCAGACAACTATGGCTACACCTTC. The encoded protein is CASSQVADNYGYTF. V is TRBV4-2 and J is TRBJ1-2; no reliable D call. The CDR3 length is 14 residues. The germline CDR1 and CDR2 sequences are LGHNA and YNFKEQ. V was cut by 1 base and J by 2 bases, with 8 bases left in between.

This chain uses TRBV25-1 with TRBJ2-1; D not certain. This CDR3 has 16 amino acids. From germline, CDR1 is MGHDK and CDR2 SYGVNS. Trimming pared 1 base from V and 0 bases from J, leaving 10 bases between. Here the CDR3 DNA reads TGTGCCAGCAGTGAATCGAACGACCACTCCTACAATGAGCAGTTCTTC. Translation gives CASSESNDHSYNEQFF.

This clone was seen just once. V and J are TRBV11-2 and TRBJ2-7; maybe TRBD1 (5 bases). V lost 5 bases and J lost 5, with 19 bases in between. The CDR3 extends over 15 amino acids. Per the germline V gene, CDR1 is SGHAT and CDR2 is FQNNGV. CDR3 loop: CASSVHRRPTDEQYF. CDR3 DNA: TGTGCCAGCAGCGTCCATCGACGGCCGACAGACGAGCAGTACTTC.

The gene calls are TRBV27 and TRBJ1-1; D perhaps matches TRBD1 (6 bases). Germline V CDR1 and CDR2: MNHEY, SMNVEV (reference sequence). CDR3 length: 14 amino acids. V was trimmed by 3 bases and J by 1 base, leaving 9 bases between them. This CDR3 is CASSFLGANTEAFF. The CDR3 region has the DNA TGTGCCAGCAGTTTCCTGGGGGCGAACACTGAAGCTTTCTTT.

The rearrangement uses TRBV28 and TRBJ1-1; 9 bases agree with TRBD1. V trimming: 4 bases; J trimming: 11 bases; junction bases outside the gene matches: 11. The CDR3 sequence is 14 residues long. Germline lookup yields CDR1 MDHEN and CDR2 SYDVKM. Here the CDR3 reads CASSSTGGLFEAFF. The DNA of the CDR3 is TGTGCCAGCAGTTCGACAGGGGGGCTTTTCGAGGCTTTCTTT. Based on the CDR3 plus reference TRBV28 and TRBJ1-1, the full variable domain is DVKVTQSSRYLVKRTGEKVFLECVQDMDHENMFWYRQDPGLGLRLIYFSYDVKMKEKGDIPEGYSVSREKKERFSLILESASTNQTSMYLCASSSTGGLFEAFFGQGTRLTVV.

This clone was counted a single time. The chain links TRBV21-1 to TRBJ2-3; TRBD1, the D gene given by the table, was not confirmed from the DNA. TRBV21-1 represents a pseudogene. This CDR3 comprises 15 residues. CDR3 protein: CASSKGDKGSDTQYF. The CDR3 DNA follows: TGTGCCAGCAGCAAAGGGGATAAGGGGTCAGATACGCAGTATTTT.

The chain couples TRBV6-1 to TRBJ1-2; D is possibly TRBD1 (6 bases). CDR1 and CDR2 from the germline V gene are MNHNS and SASEGT. CDR3 length: 16 residues. V was cut by 2 bases and J by 4 bases, with 17 bases left in between. The CDR3: CASSETWSGEPYGYTF. CDR3 nucleotides: TGTGCCAGCAGTGAAACGTGGTCAGGGGAGCCCTATGGCTACACCTTC.

This sequence joins TRBV6-5 and TRBJ2-7; D may be TRBD1 or TRBD2 (5 bases each). V shed 1 base and J shed 7 bases, with 17 bases lying between them. CDR3 length equals 15 residues. Germline V CDR1 and CDR2: MNHEY, SVGAGI. CDR3 protein: CASSYLLGPGGEQYF. Written as DNA, the CDR3 is TGTGCCAGCAGTTACTTGTTGGGGCCGGGCGGGGAGCAGTACTTC.

This clone was picked up one time. The chain joins TRBV18 to TRBJ2-1; 8 bases are shared with TRBD1. V lost 2 bases to trimming and J lost 1 base; unmatched junction nucleotides: 4. This CDR3 region has 16 residues. The germline CDR1 and CDR2 sequences are KGHSH and LQKENI. The CDR3 loop reads CASSPFDRGSYNEQFF. CDR3 sequence (DNA): TGTGCCAGCTCACCATTCGACAGGGGTTCCTACAATGAGCAGTTCTTC.